The clone carrying this TCR beta chain came up many times. Its antigen is not known. This specimen comes from a study of T cells in Graves' hyperthyroidism and ophthalmopathy. Template material for amplifying TCR beta CDR3 regions consisted of RNA transcripts. Initially, a first-round RT-PCR of the TCR CDR3 employed the HTBI primer set. TCRdb passed the multiplex PCR reads through MiXCR, listing each CDR3 protein once. The sample consists of about 530,000 distinct CDR3 sequences, about 15% of them appearing once. V dropped 1 base and J dropped 8 bases, with 9 bases sitting between them. The length of the CDR3 is 13 residues. Germline CDR1 is KGHSH and CDR2 is LQKENI. Findings of the study overall: A model of 13 V-J features distinguished ophthalmopathy from stable hyperthyroidism.

Sequenced material: blood. The clonotype originates from a woman younger than 30 with Graves' ophthalmopathy. The chain combines TRBV18 with TRBJ2-4, with D uncertain. CDR3 protein: CASSPRVTDIQYF. The CDR3 DNA follows: TGTGCCAGCTCACCACGGGTAACGGACATTCAGTACTTC.